The 32 T cell receptor beta chains presented below share a single source sample, sequenced in a study of CXCR3-negative and CXCR3-positive naive CD8 T cells. Overall study findings and caveats: CXCR3-negative naive cells had less hydrophobic TRB CDR3s than did CXCR3-positive naive cells.

UMI-tagged TRB cDNA libraries were built via 5' RACE. TCRdb re-analyzed the 5' RACE reads; it lists each CDR3 protein once, without DNA. The data include about 70,000 distinct CDR3 sequences; the top ten clones carry 0.71%. These receptors lack a known antigen. Sequenced input: naive CXCR3+ CD8+ T cells from blood. Regarding subset: CD45RO-CCR7+CD27+CD95- naive CD8+ T cells expressing CXCR3 (TNR3+). These receptors were collected from a human donor in good health. Some clones in this sample may be carry-over from other donors' samples.

The chain carries TRBV23-1 and TRBJ2-1. TRBV23-1 is treated as an ORF (open reading frame) with a function not yet certain. This CDR3 has 14 amino acids. This CDR3 reads CASSQSSTYNEQFF.

V and J are TRBV20-1 and TRBJ2-7; TCRdb selects TRBD2, and the lack of DNA leaves this call unchecked. The V gene's germline CDR1 is DFQATT and CDR2 SNEGSKA (reference sequence). This CDR3 comprises 15 residues. This chain's CDR3 is CSAVIRGGLIYEQYF.

The CDR3 region is CASSFIGGRTKESGNTIYF. This chain connects TRBV5-1 to TRBJ1-3; TCRdb's D gene call, TRBD1, goes unchecked for lack of DNA. Germline values: CDR1 SGHRS, CDR2 YFSETQ. This CDR3 has 19 residues.

This CDR3 reads CASSQELPTGELFF. The chain uses TRBV14 and TRBJ2-2. The germline V gene has CDR1 SGHDN and CDR2 FVKESK. The CDR3 consists of 14 residues.

The genes are TRBV19 and TRBJ2-1; TCRdb selects TRBD2, and the lack of DNA leaves this call unchecked. The CDR3 is made up of 12 amino acids. The germline CDR1 and CDR2 sequences are LNHDA and SQIVND (reference sequence). The CDR3 here is CASSTGLAEQFF.

The chain is built from TRBV7-9 and TRBJ2-7; TCRdb indicates TRBD1, and absent DNA this call remains unverified. Germline V CDR1 and CDR2: SEHNR, FQNEAQ (reference sequence). This CDR3 contains 13 residues. CDR3 amino acids: CASTPGDSYEQYF.

This CDR3 reads CASSYFGGADQPQHF. This chain connects TRBV6-2 or TRBV6-3 to TRBJ1-5. Germline V lookup: CDR1 MNHEY, CDR2 SVGEGT. This CDR3 has 15 residues.

The chain combines TRBV28 with TRBJ2-6; TCRdb's D call, TRBD1, is unchecked because there is no DNA. CDR3 length equals 18 residues. From germline, CDR1 is MDHEN and CDR2 SYDVKM. The CDR3 loop reads CASRAPGQGNPGANVLTF.

The chain is built from TRBV7-9 and TRBJ2-1; TCRdb outputs TRBD1, but without DNA this stays unchecked. Germline V gives CDR1 SEHNR, CDR2 FQNEAQ (reference sequence). This CDR3 contains 16 residues. CDR3 residues: CASSFAGGLSYNEQFF.

The gene calls are TRBV7-2 and TRBJ2-7; TCRdb lists TRBD1, though no DNA is available to test this call. CDR1 and CDR2 from the germline V gene are SGHTA and FQGNSA. CDR3 length: 14 amino acids. CDR3 region: CASNPTGTAYEQYF.

The rearrangement uses TRBV11-1 and TRBJ1-1. The CDR3 consists of 16 residues. Germline loops: CDR1 SGHAT, CDR2 FQDESV (reference sequence). The CDR3 here is CASSLAHVLMNTEAFF.

The CDR3 protein is CSATNRERGGYEQYF. The V and J genes are TRBV20-1 and TRBJ2-7; the D call from TCRdb, TRBD2, cannot be confirmed without DNA. Germline CDR1 is DFQATT and CDR2 is SNEGSKA (reference sequence). CDR3 length equals 15 residues.

This sequence joins TRBV29-1 and TRBJ1-3. Germline V gene lookup returns CDR1 SQVTM and CDR2 ANQGSEA. This CDR3 contains 15 residues. The CDR3 loop is CSVEDSPSSGNTIYF.

The CDR3 region is CASSLSGTGAEAFF. The rearrangement uses TRBV27 and TRBJ1-1. The CDR3 spans 14 residues. Germline lookup yields CDR1 MNHEY and CDR2 SMNVEV (reference sequence).

The chain links TRBV3-1 to TRBJ2-1. The CDR3 runs to 12 residues. Germline values: CDR1 LGHDT, CDR2 YNNKEL (reference sequence). The CDR3 spells CASSQDSGEQFF.

The chain recombines TRBV5-1 with TRBJ2-1; TCRdb proposes TRBD2, but this gene call is untestable without DNA. The CDR3 spans 15 residues. Looked up from germline, CDR1 is SGHRS and CDR2 is YFSETQ. The CDR3 reads CASSRGLAGPDEQFF.

The genes are TRBV20-1 and TRBJ2-3; TCRdb proposes TRBD1, but this gene call is untestable without DNA. The CDR3 length is 15 residues. Germline V gene lookup returns CDR1 DFQATT and CDR2 SNEGSKA (reference sequence). This CDR3 is CSARDGTGSADTQYF.

This chain joins TRBV19 and TRBJ2-3; no DNA is available, so the TRBD1 call from TCRdb remains unchecked. Germline CDR1 and CDR2: LNHDA and SQIVND (reference sequence). This CDR3 contains 13 residues. This chain's CDR3 is CASIGTAHGTQYF. Using reference TRBV19 and TRBJ2-3 for the parts outside the CDR3, the full variable domain is DGGITQSPKYLFRKEGQNVTLSCEQNLNHDAMYWYRQDPGQGLRLIYYSQIVNDFQKGDIAEGYSVSREKKESFPLTVTSAQKNPTAFYLCASIGTAHGTQYFGPGTRLTVL.

CDR3 loop: CSASGEPTYNEQFF. V and J are TRBV20-1 and TRBJ2-1; TCRdb calls TRBD1, which cannot be checked without DNA. The length of the CDR3 is 14 residues. Germline V gene lookup returns CDR1 DFQATT and CDR2 SNEGSKA (reference sequence).

This chain uses TRBV28 with TRBJ1-5. Germline V lookup: CDR1 MDHEN, CDR2 SYDVKM. This CDR3 is 15 amino acids long. This CDR3 is CASSFLQNSNQPQHF.

CDR3 in amino acids: CASSNLNTDTQYF. J is TRBJ2-3 and V is TRBV11-2. CDR1 and CDR2 (germline): SGHAT, FQNNGV. The CDR3 has 13 residues.

This sequence joins TRBV28 and TRBJ2-1; lacking DNA, the TRBD1 call made by TCRdb goes unchecked. Germline-derived CDR1 and CDR2 are MDHEN and SYDVKM. The CDR3 has 15 amino acids. CDR3 residues: CASSFRGLLYNEQFF.

This rearrangement joins TRBV29-1 to TRBJ2-7. Germline lookup yields CDR1 SQVTM and CDR2 ANQGSEA. The CDR3 length is 12 residues. The CDR3 sequence: CSVFDGTYEQYF.

V and J are TRBV6-2 or TRBV6-3 and TRBJ2-7; the D call from TCRdb, TRBD1, cannot be confirmed without DNA. The CDR3 spans 15 residues. Germline loops: CDR1 MNHEY, CDR2 SVGEGT. CDR3 region: CASSTPGQLYYEQYF.

The chain recombines TRBV28 with TRBJ2-1; TCRdb calls TRBD2, which cannot be checked without DNA. Germline V lookup: CDR1 MDHEN, CDR2 SYDVKM. CDR3 length equals 17 residues. CDR3 protein: CASRTSGGSPSYNEQFF.

The chain has TRBV7-3 and TRBJ2-1. This CDR3 is 15 amino acids long. Germline V gene lookup returns CDR1 SGHTA and CDR2 FQGTGA. The CDR3: CASSLDTFSYNEQFF.

V is TRBV14 and J is TRBJ1-1. CDR1 SGHDN and CDR2 FVKESK come from the germline V gene. CDR3 size: 16 residues. CDR3 sequence reads: CASSQDGRFPNTEAFF.

V is TRBV10-2 and J is TRBJ2-7. CDR3 length: 12 residues. Germline loops: CDR1 WSHSY, CDR2 SAAADI. CDR3 sequence: CASSVSSYEQYF.

The chain is built from TRBV7-2 and TRBJ1-1. The germline gives CDR1 SGHTA, CDR2 FQGNSA. CDR3 length: 14 residues. The CDR3 region is CASSFSTANTEAFF.

This chain connects TRBV21-1 to TRBJ1-1; TCRdb's assignment of TRBD1 cannot be checked, as there is no DNA. TRBV21-1 is a pseudogene. The CDR3 is 15 residues long. The CDR3 is CASRDPALIPIKAFF.

V gene TRBV4-3 combines with J gene TRBJ2-5; TCRdb selects TRBD2, and the lack of DNA leaves this call unchecked. The CDR3 spans 16 residues. Germline assignment: CDR1 LGHNA and CDR2 YSLEER. The CDR3: CASSRGTSGGQETQYF.

The chain has TRBV27 and TRBJ1-3. Germline values: CDR1 MNHEY, CDR2 SMNVEV (reference sequence). The CDR3 sequence is 16 residues long. The CDR3 region is CASSLRTPISGNTIYF.